Following are 2 T cell receptor beta chains from one sample sequenced in a study of T-cell memory formation after mild COVID-19. TCRdb called the 5' RACE reads again in MiXCR, with one record for every CDR3 protein. The sample shows 250,000 to 300,000 distinct CDR3 sequences, roughly 17% of them seen only once. Sequencing was performed on PBMCs or a T cell subset sorted from them (not recorded which). All receptors derive from a man aged 18-30 years who had mild COVID-19 (a few samples of this study predate the infection). Cell type and time point are not known.

The chain joins TRBV20-1 to TRBJ2-7; D not resolved. The germline gives CDR1 DFQATT, CDR2 SNEGSKA (reference sequence). The CDR3 loop spans 12 amino acids. Trimming removed 2 bases at V and 0 bases at J, with 5 bases between. The CDR3 sequence: CSARRSSYEQYV. The CDR3, as DNA: TGCAGTGCTAGACGGAGCTCCTACGAGCAGTACGTC.

The chain carries TRBV4-1 and TRBJ1-5, with D perhaps matching TRBD1 (5 bases). Germline V CDR1 and CDR2: MGHRA, YSYEKL. V shed 4 bases and J shed 0 bases, with 19 bases lying between them. There are 18 residues in the CDR3. The CDR3 nucleotides read TGCGCCAGCAGCCTCGTCGCTATAGGGGATTATAGCAATCAGCCCCAGCATTTT. Translation gives CASSLVAIGDYSNQPQHF.